The 12 T cell receptor beta chains below come from one sample, sequenced in a study of blood T cell repertoires in COVID-19. Only in-frame clones appear in the TCRdb table, and some are missing; sequencing was by immunoSEQ multiplex PCR. Here the sample spans approximately 110,000 clones, 88% being singletons. The sample consisted of peripheral blood. Receptors originate from a woman in her seventies who had recovered from COVID-19.

The chain links TRBV28 to TRBJ1-2; 7 bases line up with TRBD1. J gave up 7 bases and V 3 bases, and 8 bases lay outside the gene matches. CDR3 length equals 14 residues. Germline V gene lookup returns CDR1 MDHEN and CDR2 SYDVKM. The CDR3 sequence is CASSFPGTAVGYTF. Written as DNA, the CDR3 is TGTGCCAGCAGTTTCCCCGGGACAGCCGTTGGCTACACCTTC.

V usage is TRBV19 and J usage is TRBJ1-5; D possibly corresponds to TRBD1 (5 bases). V lost 6 bases, J lost 4 bases, and 19 bases lay in between. The CDR3 runs to 16 residues. The germline V gene has CDR1 LNHDA and CDR2 SQIVND (reference sequence). The CDR3 spells CASSPTLTAPNQPQHF. The CDR3 DNA sequence: TGTGCCAGTAGCCCCACCTTGACAGCACCTAATCAGCCCCAGCATTTT.

V is TRBV15 and J is TRBJ2-3; D perhaps matches TRBD2 (5 bases). With 1 base removed from V and 9 bases from J, the gap between germline ends came to 11 bases. This CDR3 contains 13 residues. Germline CDR1 and CDR2: LNHNV and YYDKDF (reference sequence). The CDR3 sequence: CATSRGLGETQYF. The CDR3 region has the DNA TGTGCCACCAGCAGAGGCCTGGGAGAGACGCAGTATTTT.

This chain connects TRBV7-2 to TRBJ1-5; TRBD1 matches at 8 bases. The germline V gene encodes CDR1 SGHTA and CDR2 FQGNSA. With 5 bases clipped from V and 6 bases from J, the junction kept 12 bases outside the gene matches. The length of the CDR3 is 16 residues. The CDR3 region is CASSLRTGLVSQPQHF. CDR3 DNA: TGTGCCAGCAGCCTCCGGACAGGGCTGGTAAGTCAGCCCCAGCATTTT.

The chain carries TRBV19 and TRBJ1-4; no definite D call. This CDR3 region has 13 residues. Germline V lookup: CDR1 LNHDA, CDR2 SQIVND (reference sequence). Trimming removed 5 bases at V and 5 bases at J, with 9 bases between. The CDR3, as DNA: TGTGCCAGTAGTCTTAGAATCAATGAAAAACTGTTTTTT. This codes for CASSLRINEKLFF.

V gene TRBV4-1 combines with J gene TRBJ2-1; D perhaps matches TRBD2 (5 bases). Germline CDR1 and CDR2: MGHRA and YSYEKL. Trimming pared 4 bases from V and 0 bases from J, leaving 13 bases between. The CDR3 loop spans 16 amino acids. CDR3 amino acids: CASSRDSESSYNEQFF. CDR3 bases: TGCGCCAGCAGCCGGGATAGCGAGAGCTCCTACAATGAGCAGTTCTTC.

The chain has TRBV14 and TRBJ2-7, with unresolved D. The CDR3 runs 13 residues. Germline assignment: CDR1 SGHDN and CDR2 FVKESK. V lost 0 bases and J lost 9, with 12 bases in between. DNA of the CDR3: TGTGCCAGCAGCCAAGACCTGCGGAGCAGGCAGTACTTC. Protein sequence: CASSQDLRSRQYF.

The chain has TRBV15 and TRBJ2-7; the D gene is possibly TRBD2 (6 bases). Germline V gives CDR1 LNHNV, CDR2 YYDKDF (reference sequence). V was clipped by 2 bases and J by 3 bases, with 20 bases between them. The CDR3 consists of 17 residues. The CDR3 DNA follows: TGTGCCACCAGCAGACCCCCAGGGTTAGCGGAGGGCTACGAGCAGTACTTC. It codes for CATSRPPGLAEGYEQYF. Combining the CDR3 with reference TRBV15 and TRBJ2-7 gives the whole variable domain DAMVIQNPRYQVTQFGKPVTLSCSQTLNHNVMYWYQQKSSQAPKLLFHYYDKDFNNEADTPDNFQSRRPNTSFCFLDIRSPGLGDTAMYLCATSRPPGLAEGYEQYFGPGTRLTVT.

This clone was found once. The chain combines TRBV18 with TRBJ1-2; 8 bases align to TRBD1. Germline V gene sequence: CDR1 KGHSH, CDR2 LQKENI. The CDR3 runs to 17 residues. The trim removed 3 bases at V and 2 bases at J, leaving 11 bases unmatched. The DNA of the CDR3 is TGTGCCAGCTCACCTAGCCAGGGGGCAGGGGGCAACTATGGCTACACCTTC. Translation: CASSPSQGAGGNYGYTF.

In its sample, this clone was seen once. This chain links TRBV6-5 with TRBJ1-3; D possibly corresponds to TRBD1 (6 bases). CDR3 length: 15 residues. V was shortened by 8 bases and J by 4 bases, with 18 bases between the two germline ends. CDR1 and CDR2 from the germline V gene are MNHEY and SVGAGI. CDR3 bases: TGTGCCAGCCTCGACAGGCACCTTGGGGGAAACACCATATATTTT. Protein product: CASLDRHLGGNTIYF.

The CDR3, as DNA: TGTGCCAGCAGCTTAGGCGGCCGGAGCGAGCAGTTCTTC. Amino acid sequence: CASSLGGRSEQFF. The chain employs TRBV7-9 and TRBJ2-1; D gene ambiguous. CDR1 and CDR2 (germline): SEHNR, FQNEAQ (reference sequence). Trimming took off 1 base at V and 10 bases at J, with 11 bases between the two ends. The CDR3 spans 13 residues. Variable domain in full (rest from reference TRBV7-9 and TRBJ2-1): DTGVSQNPRHKITKRGQNVTFRCDPISEHNRLYWYRQTLGQGPEFLTYFQNEAQLEKSRLLSDRFSAERPKGSFSTLEIQRTEQGDSAMYLCASSLGGRSEQFFGPGTRLTVL.

This chain connects TRBV29-1 to TRBJ2-7; the D gene is possibly TRBD2 (6 bases). Germline V gene sequence: CDR1 SQVTM, CDR2 ANQGSEA. This CDR3 comprises 15 residues. V lost 7 bases to trimming and J lost 6 bases, with 25 bases between them. The CDR3 is CSATSAGRPVGEQYF. In DNA, the CDR3 is TGCAGCGCGACGTCGGCAGGGAGGCCTGTCGGCGAGCAGTACTTC.